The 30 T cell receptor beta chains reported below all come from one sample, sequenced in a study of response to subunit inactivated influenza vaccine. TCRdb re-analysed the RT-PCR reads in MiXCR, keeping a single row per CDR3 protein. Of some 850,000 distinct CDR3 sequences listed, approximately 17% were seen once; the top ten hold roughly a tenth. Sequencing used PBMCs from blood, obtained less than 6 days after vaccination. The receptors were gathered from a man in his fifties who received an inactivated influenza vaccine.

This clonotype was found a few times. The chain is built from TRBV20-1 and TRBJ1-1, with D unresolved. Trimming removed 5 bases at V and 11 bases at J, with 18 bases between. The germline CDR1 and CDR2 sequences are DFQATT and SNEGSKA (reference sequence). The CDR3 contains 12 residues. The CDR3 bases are TGCAGTGCTCGCCGTGTTAATACGGCCGCTTTCTTT. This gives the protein CSARRVNTAAFF.

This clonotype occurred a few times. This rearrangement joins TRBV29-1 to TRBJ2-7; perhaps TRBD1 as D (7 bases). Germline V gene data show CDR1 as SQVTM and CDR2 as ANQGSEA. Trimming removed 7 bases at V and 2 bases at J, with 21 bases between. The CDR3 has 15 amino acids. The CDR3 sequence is CSAKLAVGTAYEQYF. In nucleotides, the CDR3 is TGCAGCGCCAAACTAGCTGTAGGGACAGCCTACGAGCAGTACTTC.

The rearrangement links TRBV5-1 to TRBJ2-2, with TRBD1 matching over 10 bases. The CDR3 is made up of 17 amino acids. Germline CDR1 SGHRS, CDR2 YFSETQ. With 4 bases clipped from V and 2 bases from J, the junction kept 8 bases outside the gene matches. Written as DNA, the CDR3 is TGCGCCAGCAGCCTGCGGACAGGGGGGGCCAACACCGGGGAGCTGTTTTTT. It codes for CASSLRTGGANTGELFF.

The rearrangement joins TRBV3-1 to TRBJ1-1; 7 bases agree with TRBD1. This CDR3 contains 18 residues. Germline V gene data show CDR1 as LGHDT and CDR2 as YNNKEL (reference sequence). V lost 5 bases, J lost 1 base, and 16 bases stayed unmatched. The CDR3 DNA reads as TGTGCCAGCAGCGGGAAAGACAGGGCCGTAAGGGCGAACACTGAAGCTTTCTTT. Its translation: CASSGKDRAVRANTEAFF.

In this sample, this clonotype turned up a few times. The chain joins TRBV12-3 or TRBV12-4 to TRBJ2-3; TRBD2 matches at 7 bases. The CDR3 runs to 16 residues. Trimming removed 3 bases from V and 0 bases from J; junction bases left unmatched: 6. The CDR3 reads CASSFKAGSSTDTQYF. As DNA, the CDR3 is TGTGCCAGCAGTTTCAAAGCGGGGAGCAGCACAGATACGCAGTATTTT.

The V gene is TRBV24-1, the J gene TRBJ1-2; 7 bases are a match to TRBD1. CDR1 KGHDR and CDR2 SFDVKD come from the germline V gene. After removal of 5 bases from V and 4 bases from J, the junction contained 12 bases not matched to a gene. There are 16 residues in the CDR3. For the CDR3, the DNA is TGTGCCACCAGTGGCGACAGGGAAGGGGGAATCTATGGCTACACCTTC. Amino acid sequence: CATSGDREGGIYGYTF.

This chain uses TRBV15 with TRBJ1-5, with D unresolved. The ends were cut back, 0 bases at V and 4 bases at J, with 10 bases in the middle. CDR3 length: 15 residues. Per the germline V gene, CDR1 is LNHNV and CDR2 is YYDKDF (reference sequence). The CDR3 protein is CATSRDPVFNQPQHF. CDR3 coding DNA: TGTGCCACCAGCAGAGATCCGGTATTTAATCAGCCCCAGCATTTT.

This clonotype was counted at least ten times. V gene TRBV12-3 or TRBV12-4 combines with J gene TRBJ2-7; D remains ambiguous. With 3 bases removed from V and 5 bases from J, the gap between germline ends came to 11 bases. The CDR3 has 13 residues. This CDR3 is CASSLASAHEQYF. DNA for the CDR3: TGTGCCAGCAGTTTGGCCTCGGCCCACGAGCAGTACTTC.

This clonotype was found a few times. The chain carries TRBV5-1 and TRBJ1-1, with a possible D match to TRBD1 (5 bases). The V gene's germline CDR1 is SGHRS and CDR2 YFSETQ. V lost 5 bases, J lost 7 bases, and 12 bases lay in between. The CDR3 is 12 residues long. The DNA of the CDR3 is TGCGCCAGCAGTTTCGACAGCAGTGAAGCTTTCTTT. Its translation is CASSFDSSEAFF.

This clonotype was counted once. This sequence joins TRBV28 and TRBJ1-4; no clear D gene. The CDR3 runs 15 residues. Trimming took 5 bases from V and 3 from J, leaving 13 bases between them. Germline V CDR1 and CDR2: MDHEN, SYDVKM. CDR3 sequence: CASSQGSSPNEKLFF. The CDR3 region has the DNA TGTGCCAGCAGTCAAGGATCATCCCCTAATGAAAAACTGTTTTTT.

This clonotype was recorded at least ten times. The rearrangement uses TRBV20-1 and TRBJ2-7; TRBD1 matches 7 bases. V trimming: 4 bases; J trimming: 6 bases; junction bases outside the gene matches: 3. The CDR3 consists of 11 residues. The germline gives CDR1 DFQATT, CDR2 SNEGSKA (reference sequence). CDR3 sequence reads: CSATTGLEQYF. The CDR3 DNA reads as TGCAGTGCTACGACAGGGCTCGAGCAGTACTTC.

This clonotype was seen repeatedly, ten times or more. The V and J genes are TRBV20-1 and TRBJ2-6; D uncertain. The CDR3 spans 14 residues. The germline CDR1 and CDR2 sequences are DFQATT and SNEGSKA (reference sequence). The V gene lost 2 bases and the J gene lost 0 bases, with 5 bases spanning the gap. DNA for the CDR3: TGCAGTGCTAGACAGGCCTCTGGGGCCAACGTCCTGACTTTC. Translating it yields CSARQASGANVLTF.

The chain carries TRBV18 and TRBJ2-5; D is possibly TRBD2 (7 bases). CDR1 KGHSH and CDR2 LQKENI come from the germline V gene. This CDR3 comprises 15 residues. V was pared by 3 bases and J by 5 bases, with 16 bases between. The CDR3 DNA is TGTGCCAGCTCACCGCCCCCGCGGGGGCTGGAGACCCAGTACTTC. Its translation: CASSPPPRGLETQYF.

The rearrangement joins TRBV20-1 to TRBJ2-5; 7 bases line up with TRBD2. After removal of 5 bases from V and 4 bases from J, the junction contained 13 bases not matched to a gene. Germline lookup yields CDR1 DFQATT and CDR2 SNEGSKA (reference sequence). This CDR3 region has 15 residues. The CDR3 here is CSAGGGWTNAETQYF. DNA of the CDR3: TGCAGTGCTGGGGGGGGGTGGACTAACGCAGAGACCCAGTACTTC.

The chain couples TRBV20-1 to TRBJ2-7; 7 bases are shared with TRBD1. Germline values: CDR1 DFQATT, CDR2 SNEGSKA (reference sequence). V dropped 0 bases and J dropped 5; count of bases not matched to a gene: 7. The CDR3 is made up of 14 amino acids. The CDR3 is CSARDRQGIHEQYF. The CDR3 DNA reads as TGCAGTGCTAGAGACCGACAGGGAATACACGAGCAGTACTTC.

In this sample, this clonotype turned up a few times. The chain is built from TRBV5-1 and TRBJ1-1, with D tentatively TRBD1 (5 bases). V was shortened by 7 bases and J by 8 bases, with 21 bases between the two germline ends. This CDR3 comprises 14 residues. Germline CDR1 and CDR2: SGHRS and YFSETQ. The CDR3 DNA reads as TGCGCCAGCTCGAATGGGACCCCCCGTCCCGAAGCTTTCTTT. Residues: CASSNGTPRPEAFF.

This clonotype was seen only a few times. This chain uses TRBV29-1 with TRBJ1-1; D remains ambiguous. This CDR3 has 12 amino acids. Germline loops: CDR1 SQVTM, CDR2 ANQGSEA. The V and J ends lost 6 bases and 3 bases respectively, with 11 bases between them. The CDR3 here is CSVDISYTEAFF. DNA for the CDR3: TGCAGCGTCGACATTAGTTACACTGAAGCTTTCTTT. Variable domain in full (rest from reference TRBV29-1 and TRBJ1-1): SAVISQKPSRDICQRGTSLTIQCQVDSQVTMMFWYRQQPGQSLTLIATANQGSEATYESGFVIDKFPISRPNLTFSTLTVSNMSPEDSSIYLCSVDISYTEAFFGQGTRLTVV.

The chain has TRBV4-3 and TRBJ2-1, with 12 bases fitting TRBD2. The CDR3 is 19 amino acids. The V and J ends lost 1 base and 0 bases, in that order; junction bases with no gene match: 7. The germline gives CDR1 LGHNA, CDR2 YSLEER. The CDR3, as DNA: TGCGCCAGCAGCCAAGTACTAGCGGGAGGCCTAAGCTCCTACAATGAGCAGTTCTTC. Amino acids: CASSQVLAGGLSSYNEQFF.

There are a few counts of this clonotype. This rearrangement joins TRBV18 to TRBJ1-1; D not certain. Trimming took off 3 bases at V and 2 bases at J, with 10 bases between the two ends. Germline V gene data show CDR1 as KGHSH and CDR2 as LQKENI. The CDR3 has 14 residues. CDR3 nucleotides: TGTGCCAGCTCACCCAGAGACGTCAACACTGAAGCTTTCTTT. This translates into CASSPRDVNTEAFF. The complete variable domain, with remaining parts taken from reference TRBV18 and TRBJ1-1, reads NAGVMQNPRHLVRRRGQEARLRCSPMKGHSHVYWYRQLPEEGLKFMVYLQKENIIDESGMPKERFSAEFPKEGPSILRIQQVVRGDSAAYFCASSPRDVNTEAFFGQGTRLTVV.

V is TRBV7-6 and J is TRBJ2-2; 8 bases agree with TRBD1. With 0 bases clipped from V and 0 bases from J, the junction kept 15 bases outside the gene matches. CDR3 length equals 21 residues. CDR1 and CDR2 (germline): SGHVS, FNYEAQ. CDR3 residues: CASSLASLGTGFSANTGELFF. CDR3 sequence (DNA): TGTGCCAGCAGCTTAGCGAGCCTTGGGACAGGCTTCTCCGCGAACACCGGGGAGCTGTTTTTT. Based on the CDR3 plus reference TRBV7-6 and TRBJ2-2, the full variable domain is GAGVSQSPRYKVTKRGQDVALRCDPISGHVSLYWYRQALGQGPEFLTYFNYEAQQDKSGLPNDRFSAERPEGSISTLTIQRTEQRDSAMYRCASSLASLGTGFSANTGELFFGEGSRLTVL.

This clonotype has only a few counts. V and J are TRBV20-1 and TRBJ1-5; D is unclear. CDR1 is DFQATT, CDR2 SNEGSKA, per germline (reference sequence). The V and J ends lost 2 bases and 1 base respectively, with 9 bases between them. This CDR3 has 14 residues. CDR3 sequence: CSARSGISNQPQHF. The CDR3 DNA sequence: TGCAGTGCTAGATCGGGGATAAGCAATCAGCCCCAGCATTTT.

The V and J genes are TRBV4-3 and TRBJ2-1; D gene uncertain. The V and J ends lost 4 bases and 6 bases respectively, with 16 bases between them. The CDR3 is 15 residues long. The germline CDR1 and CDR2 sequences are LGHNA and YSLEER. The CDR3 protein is CASSLPVDGRNEQFF. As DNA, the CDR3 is TGCGCCAGCAGCCTCCCGGTCGACGGTCGCAATGAGCAGTTCTTC.

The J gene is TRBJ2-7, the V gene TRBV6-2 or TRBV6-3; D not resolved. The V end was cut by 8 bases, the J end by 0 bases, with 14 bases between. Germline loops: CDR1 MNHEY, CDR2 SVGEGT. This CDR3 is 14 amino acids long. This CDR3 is CASRTDPSSYEQYF. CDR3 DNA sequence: TGTGCCAGCCGAACAGATCCCTCCTCCTACGAGCAGTACTTC.

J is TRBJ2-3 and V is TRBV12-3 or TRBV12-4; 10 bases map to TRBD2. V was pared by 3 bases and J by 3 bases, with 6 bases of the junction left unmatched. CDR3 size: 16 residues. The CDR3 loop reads CASSFSYSGGTDTQYF. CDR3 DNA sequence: TGTGCCAGCAGTTTCTCTTATAGCGGGGGGACAGATACGCAGTATTTT.

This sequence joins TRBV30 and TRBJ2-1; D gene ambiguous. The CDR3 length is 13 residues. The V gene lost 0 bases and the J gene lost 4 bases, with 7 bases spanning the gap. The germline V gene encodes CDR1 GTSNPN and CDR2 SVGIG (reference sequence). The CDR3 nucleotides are TGTGCCTGGAGTGTAGGGCGGTACAATGAGCAGTTCTTC. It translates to CAWSVGRYNEQFF.

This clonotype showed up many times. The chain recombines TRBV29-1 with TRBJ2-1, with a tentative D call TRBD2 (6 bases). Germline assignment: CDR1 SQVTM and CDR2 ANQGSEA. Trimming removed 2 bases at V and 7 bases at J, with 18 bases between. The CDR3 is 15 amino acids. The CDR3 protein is CSVELLAFSFNEQFF. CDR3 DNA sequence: TGCAGCGTTGAATTACTAGCCTTTTCTTTTAATGAGCAGTTCTTC.

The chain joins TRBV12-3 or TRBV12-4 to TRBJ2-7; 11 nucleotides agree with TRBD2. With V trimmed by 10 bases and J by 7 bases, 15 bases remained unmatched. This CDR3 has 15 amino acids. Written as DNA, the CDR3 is TGTGCCATCCGACGTAGCGGGGGGGCTCTCAGGGAGCAGTACTTC. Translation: CAIRRSGGALREQYF.

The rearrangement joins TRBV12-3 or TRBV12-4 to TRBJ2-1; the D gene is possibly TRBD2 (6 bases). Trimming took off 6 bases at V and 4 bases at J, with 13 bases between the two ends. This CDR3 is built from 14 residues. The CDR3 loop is CASSGTPTYNEQFF. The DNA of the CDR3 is TGTGCCAGCAGCGGGACTCCGACTTACAATGAGCAGTTCTTC.

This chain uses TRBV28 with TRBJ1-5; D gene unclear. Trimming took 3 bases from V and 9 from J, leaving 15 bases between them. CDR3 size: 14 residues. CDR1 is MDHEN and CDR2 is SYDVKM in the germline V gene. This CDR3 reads CASSFGAPVGPQHF. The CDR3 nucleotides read TGTGCCAGCAGTTTCGGCGCTCCCGTCGGGCCCCAGCATTTT.

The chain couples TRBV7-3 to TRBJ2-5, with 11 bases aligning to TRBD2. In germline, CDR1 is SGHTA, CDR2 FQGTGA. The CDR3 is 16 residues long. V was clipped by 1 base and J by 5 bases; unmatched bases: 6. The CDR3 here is CASSLNPSGRTETQYF. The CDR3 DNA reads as TGTGCCAGCAGCTTAAATCCTAGCGGGAGGACGGAGACCCAGTACTTC.